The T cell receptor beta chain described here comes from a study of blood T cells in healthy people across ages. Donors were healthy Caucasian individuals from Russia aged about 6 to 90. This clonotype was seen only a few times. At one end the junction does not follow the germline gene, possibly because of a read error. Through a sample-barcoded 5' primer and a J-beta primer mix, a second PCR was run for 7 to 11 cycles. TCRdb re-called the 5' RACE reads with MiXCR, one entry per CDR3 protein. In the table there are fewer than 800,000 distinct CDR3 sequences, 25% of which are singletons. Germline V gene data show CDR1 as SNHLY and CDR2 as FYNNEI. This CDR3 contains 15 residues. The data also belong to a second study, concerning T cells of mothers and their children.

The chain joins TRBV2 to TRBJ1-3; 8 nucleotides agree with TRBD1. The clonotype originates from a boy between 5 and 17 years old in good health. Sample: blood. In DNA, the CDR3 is TGTGCCAGCAGCGAAGGACAGGGCTCTGGAAACACCATATATTTT. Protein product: CASSEGQGSGNTIYF.